A selection of T cell receptor beta chains follows, all from one sample in a study of cytomegalovirus exposure and HLA in healthy donors. TCRdb's table, derived via immunoSEQ multiplex PCR, lists solely in-frame clones and lacks some. This table has approximately 140,000 clones, about three quarters appearing once. The sequenced material came from PBMCs. The receptors come from a male donor in good health and CMV-seropositive. Both conserved end residues are part of each CDR3. The D gene is left open where the match is weak. Size tells how often a clone was seen (once, few, many) or the class of an expanded clone, and some rows leave it out.

j_call d_call clone_size v_call cdr3_length cdr3_nt cdr3_aa
TRBJ2-1 TRBD1 NA TRBV6-6 13 TGTGCCACGTCGGGACAGGGACGTTCCGAGCAGTTCTTC CATSGQGRSEQFF
TRBJ2-1 NA NA TRBV29-1 15 TGCAGCGTTGATATGGTGCGGGATGTCTACAATGAGCAGTTCTTC CSVDMVRDVYNEQFF
TRBJ2-2 TRBD2 NA TRBV2 15 TGTGCCAGCAGTGAGAGAGCGGGGGGATACGGGGAGCTGTTTTTT CASSERAGGYGELFF
TRBJ2-7 TRBD2 few TRBV19 14 TGTGCCAGTAGTATCCTTGCGGGGGACTACGAGCAGTACTTC CASSILAGDYEQYF
TRBJ2-7 NA NA TRBV18 16 TGTGCCAGCTCACTTTCCGGGGGGACAACTTCCTACGAGCAGTACTTC CASSLSGGTTSYEQYF
TRBJ2-7 TRBD2 NA TRBV7-8 16 TGTGCCAGCAGCCCAGGGACTAGCGGGAGCTCCTACGAGCAGTACTTC CASSPGTSGSSYEQYF
TRBJ1-1 NA NA TRBV7-3 13 TGTGCCAGCAGAGGGGCCTCGAACACTGAAGCTTTCTTT CASRGASNTEAFF
TRBJ2-3 NA NA TRBV12-5 16 TGTGCTAGTGGTTTGGGATGGCGGGGAAGCACAGATACGCAGTATTTT CASGLGWRGSTDTQYF
TRBJ2-3 TRBD2 NA TRBV19 16 TGTGCCAGTAGTACCCGGACTAGCGGGAGCGCAGATACGCAGTATTTT CASSTRTSGSADTQYF
TRBJ2-2 TRBD2 NA TRBV9 18 TGTGCCAGCAGCGTAGGAACTAGCGGGAGGGCCTGGACCGGGGAGCTGTTTTTT CASSVGTSGRAWTGELFF
TRBJ1-1 TRBD1 NA TRBV29-1 14 TGCAGCGTTGTCCAAACAGGGGTTCGCACTGAAGCTTTCTTT CSVVQTGVRTEAFF
TRBJ2-7 TRBD2 NA TRBV28 16 TGTGCCAGCAGTCTAAAAGGGACTAGCGGGAGATCCGAGCAGTACTTC CASSLKGTSGRSEQYF
TRBJ1-6 NA NA TRBV5-1 15 TGCGCCAGCAGCTTGGGTCAGGGCGGTTATTCACCCCTCCACTTT CASSLGQGGYSPLHF
TRBJ2-7 TRBD2 NA TRBV5-1 15 TGCGCCAGCAGCTTGGTGGCGGGGGGCTCGGGGGAGCAGTACTTC CASSLVAGGSGEQYF
TRBJ2-5 TRBD1 NA TRBV5-1 15 TGCGCCAGCAGCTCTGGACAGGCCAGGGAGGAGACCCAGTACTTC CASSSGQAREETQYF
TRBJ1-1 NA few TRBV30 18 TGTGCCTGGATGGGTCTTAAAAAAATAGACAGTATGAACACTGAAGCTTTCTTT CAWMGLKKIDSMNTEAFF
TRBJ1-5 NA NA TRBV28 13 TGTGCCCTTGGGGGCTATAGCAATCAGCCCCAGCATTTT CALGGYSNQPQHF
TRBJ1-3 TRBD1 NA TRBV19 16 TGTGCCAGTAGTTTTAGGACAGGGTCGTCTGGAAACACCATATATTTT CASSFRTGSSGNTIYF
TRBJ2-7 TRBD1 few TRBV5-4 12 TGTGCCAGCAGCTTGTCAGGGGGAGAGCAGTACTTC CASSLSGGEQYF
TRBJ1-2 TRBD1 few TRBV5-1 15 TGCGCCAGCAGCTTGGCCGGGACAGGGTTCTATGGCTACACCTTC CASSLAGTGFYGYTF
TRBJ1-2 TRBD1 NA TRBV23-1 15 TGCGCCAGCAGTCAATCTGAGACAGGGGCATATGGCTACACCTTC CASSQSETGAYGYTF
TRBJ2-7 TRBD2 NA TRBV4-3 17 TGCGCCAGCAGCCAAGGCCTGGGAGGGGCGGAGGGGTACGAGCAGTACTTC CASSQGLGGAEGYEQYF
TRBJ1-2 TRBD1 NA TRBV7-9 13 TGTGCCAGCAGCACTCGGACAGGGTCTGGCTACACCTTC CASSTRTGSGYTF
TRBJ1-2 NA NA TRBV28 13 TGTGCCAGCAGCCCTCCTTCTAACTATGGCTACACCTTC CASSPPSNYGYTF
TRBJ2-3 TRBD2 once TRBV29-1 17 TGCAGCGTCCGGAGGGCGGGAGGGGTTAGCCCCACAGATACGCAGTATTTT CSVRRAGGVSPTDTQYF
TRBJ2-7 TRBD2 NA TRBV6-5 15 TGTGCCAGCAGTTACTCGGCTCTAGCGGCCTACGAGCAGTACTTC CASSYSALAAYEQYF
TRBJ1-4 NA NA TRBV5-4 14 TGTGCCAGCAGCTTGGACAGGGAAAATGAAAAACTGTTTTTT CASSLDRENEKLFF
TRBJ2-3 NA NA TRBV18 14 TGTGCCAGCTCACCACGGGGCCGCACAGATACGCAGTATTTT CASSPRGRTDTQYF
TRBJ2-3 TRBD2 NA TRBV30 22 TGTGCCTGGAGGGGACTGACCCTACTAGCGGGAGGGCAGGAGTTGTGGACAGATACGCAGTATTTT CAWRGLTLLAGGQELWTDTQYF
TRBJ2-7 TRBD2 NA TRBV5-1 17 TGCGCCAGCAGCATAGGGACTAGCGGGACGGTGTCCTACGAGCAGTACTTC CASSIGTSGTVSYEQYF
TRBJ1-5 TRBD1 NA TRBV4-1 17 TGCGCCAGCAGCCAACCTCTGGGGGACAGGGACAATCAGCCCCAGCATTTT CASSQPLGDRDNQPQHF
TRBJ1-2 NA once TRBV11-2 17 TGTGCCAGCAGCTTTAGCGGCGGTGTAGTAGCTAACTATGGCTACACCTTC CASSFSGGVVANYGYTF
TRBJ1-3 NA NA TRBV13 15 TGTGCCAGCAGCTTAGGCCTCGGGCGGGTAAACACCATATATTTT CASSLGLGRVNTIYF
TRBJ2-2 NA NA TRBV27 14 TGTGCCAGCAGTTGGAGCAGCGGCACCGGGGAGCTGTTTTTT CASSWSSGTGELFF
TRBJ2-3 NA once TRBV6-6 16 TGTGCCAGCAGTTACCCTCATGGAGCTCCCACAGATACGCAGTATTTT CASSYPHGAPTDTQYF
TRBJ2-1 TRBD2 NA TRBV5-1 14 TGCGCCAGCAGCTTGGAGCGGGGGCACAATGAGCAGTTCTTC CASSLERGHNEQFF
TRBJ2-5 NA NA TRBV5-4 12 TGTGCCAGCAGCTGGGGGGAAGAGACCCAGTACTTC CASSWGEETQYF
TRBJ2-2 NA NA TRBV15 16 TGTGCCACCAGCAGAGGAGAGGGGCAGGGGACCGGGGAGCTGTTTTTT CATSRGEGQGTGELFF
TRBJ2-3 TRBD2 NA TRBV19 16 TGTGCCAGTAGTCTCGTGACTAGCGGGAGGATGGGTACGCAGTATTTT CASSLVTSGRMGTQYF
TRBJ2-1 TRBD2 few TRBV9 17 TGTGCCAGCAGCGTAGCCGGCGGGGGACTAGCGGGAAATGAGCAGTTCTTC CASSVAGGGLAGNEQFF
TRBJ2-1 NA once TRBV14 15 TGTGCCAGCAGCCTTAATCCCGTACCAGGGCGGGAGCAGTTCTTC CASSLNPVPGREQFF
TRBJ2-7 TRBD1 few TRBV2 13 TGTGCCAGCAGTACGGACAGGGACTACGAGCAGTACTTC CASSTDRDYEQYF
TRBJ2-5 TRBD2 NA TRBV4-2 15 TGTGCCAGCAGCCAAGGACGGGAGGAGGAAGAGACCCAGTACTTC CASSQGREEEETQYF
TRBJ2-2 TRBD2 NA TRBV27 14 TGTGCCAGCGGACCACTAGCGGCCACCGGGGAGCTGTTTTTT CASGPLAATGELFF
TRBJ2-7 TRBD1 NA TRBV9 12 TGTGCCAGCAGCGGGGACAGCTACGAGCAGTACTTC CASSGDSYEQYF
TRBJ2-7 TRBD1 NA TRBV18 15 TGTGCCAGCTCACAGGTAACAGGGGGTCAAGGCGAGCAGTACTTC CASSQVTGGQGEQYF
TRBJ1-2 TRBD1 NA TRBV10-1 16 TGCGCCAGCAGGGGGTCACAGGGGTCTCCCAACTATGGCTACACCTTC CASRGSQGSPNYGYTF
TRBJ2-3 TRBD2 NA TRBV6-1 15 TGTGCCAGCCGCCCGCTCGCGGGGGGGTCAGATACGCAGTATTTT CASRPLAGGSDTQYF
TRBJ1-5 TRBD1 NA TRBV15 15 TGTGCCACCAGCAGGACAGGGGAATACAATCAGCCCCAGCATTTT CATSRTGEYNQPQHF
TRBJ2-1 NA once TRBV7-8 12 TGTGCCAGCAGCTTAGTTATCAATGAGCAGTTCTTC CASSLVINEQFF
TRBJ2-7 TRBD1 NA TRBV6-5 14 TGTGCCAGCAGAACAGGGGGAAATCAGGACGAGCAGTACTTC CASRTGGNQDEQYF
TRBJ2-2 NA NA TRBV2 13 TGTGCCACCGCCGACAGCACCGTCGGGGAGCTGTTTTTT CATADSTVGELFF
TRBJ2-1 TRBD2 NA TRBV6-5 14 TGTGCCAGCACTGGGGCGGGAGAATATAATGAGCAGTTCTTC CASTGAGEYNEQFF
TRBJ1-1 NA NA TRBV19 15 TGTGCCAGTAGTATAGATCCGGCAGGGCGCACTGAAGCTTTCTTT CASSIDPAGRTEAFF
TRBJ2-1 NA few TRBV5-5 12 TGTGCCAGCAGCTTAGCCGTTCGTGAGCAGTTCTTC CASSLAVREQFF
TRBJ2-2 NA NA TRBV5-6 13 TGTGCCAGCAGCGCTACGAACACCGGGGAGCTGTTTTTT CASSATNTGELFF